These 8 T cell receptor beta chains share one sample of origin, sequenced in a study. Cells sorted as Tregs were CD4+, CD25+ and CD127-/low. TCRdb re-derived calls from the 5' RACE reads in MiXCR, one entry per CDR3 protein. Among about 43,000 distinct CDR3 sequences listed, approximately 23% were seen once. The source material was Tregs sorted from a lymph node. All receptors come from a female donor with breast cancer.

This clonotype was observed a few times. CDR3 loop: CSAPGTSGRPTYNEQFF. The CDR3 nucleotides are TGCAGTGCTCCAGGGACTAGCGGGAGGCCCACCTACAATGAGCAGTTCTTC. V gene TRBV20-1 combines with J gene TRBJ2-1, with 15 positions matching TRBD2. V lost 5 bases to trimming and J lost 2 bases; unmatched junction nucleotides: 7. The CDR3 has 17 amino acids. CDR1 and CDR2 (germline): DFQATT, SNEGSKA (reference sequence).

With respect to this clonotype: This may arise from a read error, as a much more abundant clone is one base away. The chain links TRBV20-1 to TRBJ2-5, with D possibly TRBD1 on 6 matching bases. Per germline, CDR1 DFQATT and CDR2 SNEGSKA (reference sequence). The CDR3 runs 12 residues. CDR3: CSAPGVQETRYF. CDR3 in DNA: TGCAGTGCCCCAGGGGTCCAAGAGACCCGGTACTTC.

This CDR3 is CASSLPPRVGAHYEQYF. CDR3 bases: TGTGCCAGCAGCTTACCCCCGAGGGTGGGAGCCCACTACGAGCAGTACTTC. This rearrangement joins TRBV11-3 to TRBJ2-7; tentative D call: TRBD2 (5 bases). Germline CDR1 reads SGHNT; CDR2 reads YENEEA. CDR3 length equals 17 residues. The germline V and J ends were trimmed by 2 bases and 3 bases, with 20 bases remaining between them.

On this clonotype itself: One base away lies a much larger clone, so this may be a sequencing read error. The rearrangement joins TRBV10-3 to TRBJ2-1; TRBD2 aligns across 12 bases. V was clipped by 11 bases and J by 4 bases; unmatched bases: 9. Per germline, CDR1 ENHRY and CDR2 SYGVKD. The CDR3 runs to 15 residues. The CDR3 loop is CAALAGGQGYNEQFF. The CDR3 nucleotides read TGTGCCGCGCTAGCGGGAGGGCAGGGTTACAATGAGCAGTTCTTC.

The gene calls are TRBV6-5 and TRBJ1-5; maybe TRBD1 (5 bases). Trimming shortened V by 5 bases and J by 2 bases, and 16 bases separated the two germline ends. The germline V gene has CDR1 MNHEY and CDR2 SVGAGI. The CDR3 totals 16 residues. The CDR3 DNA is TGTGCCAGCAGTCCCACGGGGCGCGGGGGCAATCAGCCCCAGCATTTT. Translated, it gives CASSPTGRGGNQPQHF.

The sample holds a few counts of this clonotype. The chain has TRBV20-1 and TRBJ1-6, with TRBD1 matching over 8 bases. The ends lost 6 bases at V and 9 bases at J; junction bases unmatched: 10. There are 14 residues in the CDR3. Germline CDR1 is DFQATT and CDR2 is SNEGSKA (reference sequence). For the CDR3, the DNA is TGCAGTGCAAATATCAGGGGGCTGAGTTCACCCCTCCACTTT. Protein sequence: CSANIRGLSSPLHF.

This clonotype was detected many times. The V call is TRBV20-1, the J call TRBJ2-3; 7 positions match TRBD1. Looked up from germline, CDR1 is DFQATT and CDR2 is SNEGSKA (reference sequence). The CDR3 is 19 amino acids. V lost 5 bases and J lost 2; bases outside the gene matches: 22. The chain's CDR3 is CSAAGETGLLWGITDTQYF. The CDR3 bases are TGCAGTGCTGCCGGCGAGACAGGGTTGTTGTGGGGGATCACAGATACGCAGTATTTT.

For this clonotype: This may be a read error: a much more frequent sequence differs by one nucleotide. The rearrangement joins TRBV4-1 to TRBJ2-7; D ambiguous. Germline-derived CDR1 and CDR2 are MGHRA and YSYEKL. CDR3 length equals 15 residues. The CDR3 region is CASSPHAESYYEQHF. CDR3 nucleotide sequence: TGCGCCAGCAGCCCCCATGCGGAGTCATACTACGAGCAGCACTTC.